Sequencing of this T cell receptor (beta chain) was carried out in a study of T cell repertoires in cytomegalovirus infection. Study-level points and caveats: CMV carriers with the relevant HLA were identified by cumulative public TCR beta family frequency.

A single record per CDR3 protein comes from TCRdb applying MiXCR to the reads. The sample carries about 830,000 distinct CDR3 sequences, about 30% recorded once. Note on this clonotype: The target antigen is unknown.

Trimming shortened V by 11 bases and J by 5 bases, and 15 bases separated the two germline ends. The CDR3 totals 12 residues. Germline CDR1 and CDR2: LNHDA and SQIVND (reference sequence). The chain is built from TRBV19 and TRBJ1-1; the D is unclear. The clonotype comes from a human donor in good health (CMV status not recorded). Some clones in this sample may be carry-over from other donors' samples. The sequencing here drew on cultured CD8+ T cells from PBMCs, taken from culture after CMV antigen stimulation. The CDR3 nucleotides read TGTGCCTGCGGCGGCCTAGGGACTGAAGCTTTCTTT. Protein sequence: CACGGLGTEAFF. Using reference TRBV19 and TRBJ1-1 for the parts outside the CDR3, the full variable domain is DGGITQSPKYLFRKEGQNVTLSCEQNLNHDAMYWYRQDPGQGLRLIYYSQIVNDFQKGDIAEGYSVSREKKESFPLTVTSAQKNPTAFYLCACGGLGTEAFFGQGTRLTVV.